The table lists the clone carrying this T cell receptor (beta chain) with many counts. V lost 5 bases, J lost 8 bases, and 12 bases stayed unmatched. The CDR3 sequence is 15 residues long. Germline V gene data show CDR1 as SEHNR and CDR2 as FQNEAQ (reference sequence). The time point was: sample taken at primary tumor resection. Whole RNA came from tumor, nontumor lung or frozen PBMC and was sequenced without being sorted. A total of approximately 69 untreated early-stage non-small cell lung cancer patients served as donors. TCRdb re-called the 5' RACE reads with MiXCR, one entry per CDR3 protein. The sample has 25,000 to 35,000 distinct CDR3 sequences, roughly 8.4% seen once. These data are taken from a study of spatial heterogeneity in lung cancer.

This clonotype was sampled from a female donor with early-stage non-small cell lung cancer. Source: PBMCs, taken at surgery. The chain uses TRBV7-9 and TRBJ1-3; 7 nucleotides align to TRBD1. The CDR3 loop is CASSQSGQQTDTIYF. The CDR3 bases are TGTGCCAGCAGCCAGTCGGGACAGCAGACGGACACCATATATTTT. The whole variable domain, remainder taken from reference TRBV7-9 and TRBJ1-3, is DTGVSQNPRHKITKRGQNVTFRCDPISEHNRLYWYRQTLGQGPEFLTYFQNEAQLEKSRLLSDRFSAERPKGSFSTLEIQRTEQGDSAMYLCASSQSGQQTDTIYFGEGSWLTVV.